This record concerns one T cell receptor beta chain sequence. This record belongs to a study of blood T cell repertoires in COVID-19. Clones were read by immunoSEQ multiplex PCR, and TCRdb kept only the in-frame ones, dropping some. The sample contains about 270,000 clones, 86% of which appear only once. Trimming removed 0 bases from V and 4 bases from J; junction bases left unmatched: 4. Germline loops: CDR1 MRHNA, CDR2 SNTAGT. The CDR3 consists of 16 residues. The source of this sequence is a man between 18 and 29 years old who had recovered from COVID-19. Material for sequencing was PBMCs or T cells enriched from blood (not recorded which). The rearrangement links TRBV6-4 to TRBJ2-7, with 12 bases matching TRBD2. The CDR3, as DNA: TGTGCCAGCAGTGACTCGATAACTAGCGGGAGGTACGAGCAGTACTTC. Its translation: CASSDSITSGRYEQYF.